These T cell receptor beta chains were read from a single sample in a study of blood T cells in healthy people across ages. Via MiXCR, TCRdb re-called the 5' RACE reads, giving one row per CDR3 protein. The sample has hundreds of thousands of distinct CDR3 sequences; around 43% are singletons. The specimen sequenced was blood. Receptors originate from a man older than 75 in good health. Each CDR3 is given with its conserved first and last residue. Each record gives: D gene, clone size, J gene, V gene, CDR3 length, CDR3 protein, CDR3 DNA. D genes are given only for firm matches. Clone size is stated in some rows and not others, as once, few, many or a class when expanded.

NA,NA,TRBJ1-5,TRBV7-2,14,CASSLFSEYQPQHF,TGTGCCAGCAGCTTATTTTCAGAATATCAGCCCCAGCATTTT
NA,NA,TRBJ1-1,TRBV14,14,CASSQVRGDTEAFF,TGTGCCAGCAGCCAAGTCCGAGGAGACACTGAAGCTTTCTTT
TRBD2,few,TRBJ2-1,TRBV6-2/TRBV6-3,15,CASRTGTRARNEQFF,TGTGCCAGCAGGACCGGGACTAGGGCCAGGAATGAGCAGTTCTTC
NA,NA,TRBJ1-1,TRBV2,12,CASSVGSRRAFF,TGTGCCAGCAGTGTTGGGTCTCGAAGAGCTTTCTTT
NA,medium-sized,TRBJ2-3,TRBV7-2,14,CASSLLGPMDTQYF,TGTGCCAGCAGCCTATTGGGGCCTATGGATACGCAGTATTTT
NA,NA,TRBJ2-6,TRBV27,17,CASSSSRQLSGANVLTF,TGTGCCAGCAGTTCCTCAAGACAGCTATCCGGGGCCAACGTCCTGACTTTC
TRBD1,few,TRBJ2-6,TRBV10-2,15,CASRDRTSGANVLTF,TGCGCCAGCCGGGACAGGACGTCTGGGGCCAACGTCCTGACTTTC
NA,NA,TRBJ2-1,TRBV7-2,12,CASTPPINEQFF,TGTGCCAGCACCCCCCCTATAAATGAGCAGTTCTTC
NA,NA,TRBJ1-1,TRBV12-3/TRBV12-4,15,CASSLGLRSDTEAFF,TGTGCCAGCAGTTTAGGTCTCAGGTCGGACACTGAAGCTTTCTTT
NA,NA,TRBJ2-7,TRBV7-9,16,CASSAAGAGESYEQYF,TGTGCCAGCAGCGCAGCAGGGGCAGGGGAGTCGTACGAGCAGTACTTC
NA,few,TRBJ2-7,TRBV20-1,13,CSARGGLAYEQYF,TGCAGTGCTAGAGGGGGGTTGGCCTACGAGCAGTACTTC
NA,NA,TRBJ2-3,TRBV10-1,12,CASSFGGGNQYF,TGCGCCAGCAGTTTCGGAGGGGGCAATCAGTATTTT
TRBD1,NA,TRBJ1-2,TRBV11-2,15,CASSLNNRGRGGYTF,TGTGCCAGCAGCTTAAATAACAGGGGGCGGGGTGGCTACACCTTC
NA,NA,TRBJ2-4,TRBV20-1,14,CSARGPRAKNIQYF,TGCAGTGCTCGGGGACCCAGAGCCAAAAACATTCAGTACTTC
NA,few,TRBJ2-3,TRBV20-1,13,CSAAERNTDTQYF,TGCAGTGCAGCTGAGCGGAACACAGATACGCAGTATTTT
NA,NA,TRBJ2-5,TRBV6-9,24,CASSCPLKEALFSPVDRAQETQYF,TGTGCCAGCAGTTGTCCCCTCAAGGAGGCCTTATTCTCACCTGTGGACAGAGCCCAAGAGACCCAGTACTTC
TRBD2,NA,TRBJ2-1,TRBV20-1,15,CSAREGLATYNEQFF,TGCAGTGCTAGAGAAGGACTAGCGACTTACAATGAGCAGTTCTTC
NA,NA,TRBJ2-1,TRBV28,15,CASSNLGQGGDEQFF,TGTGCCAGCAGTAATTTGGGTCAGGGGGGGGATGAGCAGTTCTTC
NA,few,TRBJ2-6,TRBV6-5,16,CASSHEGGSGANVLTF,TGTGCCAGCAGTCACGAAGGTGGCTCTGGGGCCAACGTCCTGACTTTC
NA,NA,TRBJ1-3,TRBV7-9,16,CASSLAQGNSGNTIYF,TGTGCCAGCAGCTTAGCGCAGGGGAACTCTGGAAACACCATATATTTT
NA,few,TRBJ2-5,TRBV4-3,12,CASSQESGEQYF,TGCGCCAGCAGCCAAGAGTCAGGAGAGCAGTACTTC
TRBD1,few,TRBJ2-1,TRBV7-2,16,CASSRPDRGAYNEQFF,TGTGCCAGCAGCCGACCGGACAGGGGGGCTTACAATGAGCAGTTCTTC
NA,NA,TRBJ2-5,TRBV6-2/TRBV6-3,14,CASSDQDSYNEQYF,TGTGCCAGCAGTGACCAAGACTCCTACAATGAGCAGTACTTC
TRBD1,NA,TRBJ1-1,TRBV5-4,15,CASSQGQGAKTEAFF,TGTGCCAGCAGCCAAGGACAGGGGGCGAAAACTGAAGCTTTCTTT